Listed below are T cell receptor beta chains from one sample, sequenced in a study of T-cell memory formation after mild COVID-19. Via MiXCR, TCRdb re-called the 5' RACE reads, giving one row per CDR3 protein. Here the sample spans 450,000 to 650,000 distinct CDR3 sequences, under 20% being singletons. The sample taken for sequencing was PBMCs or a T cell subset sorted from them (not recorded which). The receptors derive from an adult woman who had mild COVID-19 (a few samples of this study predate the infection). Cell type and time point are not known. Both conserved end residues are part of each CDR3. Each record gives: clone size, D gene, CDR3 length, V gene, J gene, CDR3 DNA, CDR3 protein. A D gene is named only where the DNA matches it firmly. Clone sizes are given selectively: once, few, many, or a class where the clone is expanded.

.,.,11,TRBV2,TRBJ1-2,TGTGCCAGCAGTGCCAGGGGAGGCTACACCTTC,CASSARGGYTF
few,.,14,TRBV11-1,TRBJ1-2,TGTGCCAGCAGCTTAGCGCCGGGGGGAGATGGCTACACCTTC,CASSLAPGGDGYTF
few,.,13,TRBV19,TRBJ2-1,TGTGCCAGTAGTCCTCCAGGGGACGATGAGCAGTTCTTC,CASSPPGDDEQFF
.,TRBD1,15,TRBV7-9,TRBJ1-2,TGTGCCAGCACCTACTCCGGGACAGAGGGCTATGGCTACACCTTC,CASTYSGTEGYGYTF
.,TRBD2,16,TRBV27,TRBJ2-2,TGTGCCAGCAGTTTAGAAGGTACAGCGGGAGGCCGGGAGCTGTTTTTT,CASSLEGTAGGRELFF
few,.,16,TRBV18,TRBJ2-7,TGTGCCAGCTCACCACCGGGGGGGGCCATCTCCTACGAGCAGTACTTC,CASSPPGGAISYEQYF
.,TRBD2,16,TRBV20-1,TRBJ2-3,TGCAGTGCTAGAGATCATGGTCTAGCGGGGACAGATACGCAGTATTTT,CSARDHGLAGTDTQYF
few,.,17,TRBV9,TRBJ2-2,TGTGCCAGCAGCGTAGCTATCAGCGGTGCGAACACCGGGGAGCTGTTTTTT,CASSVAISGANTGELFF
few,TRBD1,15,TRBV7-9,TRBJ2-2,TGTGCCAGCAGCTCCGGACAGGGGGTCACCGGGGAGCTGTTTTTT,CASSSGQGVTGELFF
.,TRBD1,13,TRBV12-3/TRBV12-4,TRBJ2-7,TGTGCCAGCATGGGACAGACTCCCTACGAGCAGTACTTC,CASMGQTPYEQYF
.,.,13,TRBV11-2,TRBJ2-7,TGTGCCAGCAGCTTCCGAGGGATCTACGAGCAGTACTTC,CASSFRGIYEQYF
.,.,15,TRBV7-2,TRBJ1-1,TGTGCCAGCACAGGGCGCAGGGTAGGGAGCACTGAAGCTTTCTTT,CASTGRRVGSTEAFF
.,TRBD1,12,TRBV20-1,TRBJ1-1,TGCAGTGCCGGACAGGGACGGACTGAAGCTTTCTTT,CSAGQGRTEAFF
once,.,15,TRBV28,TRBJ1-3,TGTGCCACCCATGGGGGGATGGCTCCTGGAAACACCATATATTTT,CATHGGMAPGNTIYF
few,.,15,TRBV3-1,TRBJ2-3,TGTGCCAGCAGCCTCCGCGGAGGGGGTTGGGGAACGCAGTATTTT,CASSLRGGGWGTQYF
few,TRBD2,14,TRBV11-1,TRBJ2-7,TGTGCCAGCAGCTTAGTTGCGGGGGCCTACGAGCAGTACTTC,CASSLVAGAYEQYF
.,.,12,TRBV9,TRBJ1-1,TGTGCCAGCAGCGTAGAAGGGTCTGAAGCTTTCTTT,CASSVEGSEAFF
few,.,16,TRBV24-1,TRBJ2-1,TGTGCCACCAGTGATCCACAGGGCGGTCGTATACATGAGCAGTTCTTC,CATSDPQGGRIHEQFF
.,.,12,TRBV6-5,TRBJ2-3,TGTGCCAGCGGGACTGTTCGAGATACGCAGTATTTT,CASGTVRDTQYF
few,.,13,TRBV6-5,TRBJ2-1,TGTGCCAGCAGTTACTACCGGTGGAATGAGCAGTTCTTC,CASSYYRWNEQFF
.,.,14,TRBV11-3,TRBJ2-1,TGTGCCAGCAGCTTAGCCGGTCCTATGAATGAGCAGTTCTTC,CASSLAGPMNEQFF
few,TRBD2,16,TRBV24-1,TRBJ2-7,TGTGCCACCAGTGATTCGGGACTAGCGGGTGGAAACGAGCAGTACTTC,CATSDSGLAGGNEQYF
few,TRBD1,15,TRBV5-5,TRBJ1-6,TGTGCCAGCAGCTTTCCCGGGACAGGGAGATCACCCCTCCACTTT,CASSFPGTGRSPLHF
.,TRBD2,15,TRBV3-1,TRBJ2-7,TGTGCCAGCAGCCAATACCGGGGGGGCTCGGACGAGCAGTACTTC,CASSQYRGGSDEQYF
.,.,17,TRBV10-3,TRBJ1-5,TGTGCCATCAGTGAGTCGAGGGGAACAGCTAACAATCAGCCCCAGCATTTT,CAISESRGTANNQPQHF
many,.,15,TRBV5-4,TRBJ1-6,TGTGCCAGCAGCTTGTACAGGCGCTCTAATTCACCCCTCCACTTT,CASSLYRRSNSPLHF